This TCR beta chain derives from a study of human T cells and chemical hapten exposure. About the research overall: Sensitization employed 2% DPC on roughly 2 cm by roughly 2 cm of upper inner arm skin. Affected patients, primarily female, had alopecia areata, totalis or universalis. Notes on the study in general: TCRs at a frequency above 1 in 1000 stayed unchanged with DPC sensitization.

CDR1 is SGHTA, CDR2 FQGTGA, per germline. V dropped 4 bases and J dropped 6; count of bases not matched to a gene: 5. This CDR3 spans 15 amino acids. Each CDR3 protein is one row after TCRdb ran MiXCR on the RACE reads. The sample shows some 150,000 distinct CDR3 sequences, roughly 12% of them seen only once. Described time point: patch test 2, 6 weeks after DPC sensitization. Treatment specified: therapeutic diphenylcyclopropenone sensitization with weekly scalp DPC. Blood was collected ahead of every patch test applied. Note on this clonotype: Its specificity is unknown.

The genes are TRBV7-3 and TRBJ2-3, with 12 bases lining up with TRBD2. The TCR originated in a woman aged 45-65 years with alopecia areata. Some clones in this sample may be carry-over from other donors' samples. The input for sequencing was whole blood, taken in connection with sensitization to the hapten diphenylcyclopropenone (DPC). The CDR3: CASSSRLAGVDTQYF. DNA for the CDR3: TGTGCCAGCAGCTCAAGACTAGCGGGAGTGGATACGCAGTATTTT.